This TCR beta chain was sequenced during a study of cytomegalovirus exposure and HLA in healthy donors. CDR3 size: 15 residues. Trimming took 4 bases from V and 9 from J; bases not matched to a gene: 7. PCR involved 60 Vbeta and 13 Jbeta primers. This table comes from immunoSEQ multiplex PCR, and its TCRdb copy is limited to in-frame clones, with some not included. The data contain 85,000 to 90,000 clones, about 75% of them seen just once; the ten biggest clones take up 9.5% to 13%. The specimen sequenced was PBMCs. The chain uses TRBV5-3 and TRBJ2-1; 13 bases are a match to TRBD2. TRBV5-3 is flagged as an ORF with uncertain function. The sequence came from a man aged 25 to 40 in good health and CMV-seropositive. The CDR3 nucleotides read TGTGCCAGAAGCAGCCGACTAGCGGGGGGAGGTGAGCAGTTCTTC. Encoded protein: CARSSRLAGGGEQFF.